These 18 T cell receptor beta chains share one sample of origin, sequenced in a study of radiation and T cells in renal cell carcinoma. TCRdb's copy holds only in-frame clones and misses some; the assay was immunoSEQ multiplex PCR. The data contain approximately 90,000 clones, 80% to 90% of them singletons. Time point noted: baseline pretreatment blood. The treatment is: 15 Gy SBRT to primary tumor, nephrectomy 4 weeks later. Sequencing used blood, obtained from a patient whose treatment included radiotherapy and nephrectomy. The receptors originated from a man in his fifties with renal cell carcinoma.

The chain couples TRBV29-1 to TRBJ2-5; the D is unclear. V lost 6 bases to trimming and J lost 1 base, with 9 bases between them. Germline CDR1 reads SQVTM; CDR2 reads ANQGSEA. The CDR3 is made up of 12 amino acids. This CDR3 is CSVVGIQETQYF. The CDR3 bases are TGCAGCGTCGTGGGAATCCAAGAGACCCAGTACTTC.

The V gene is TRBV4-1, the J gene TRBJ2-1; possibly TRBD1 or TRBD2 for D (5 bases each). In germline, CDR1 is MGHRA, CDR2 YSYEKL. Trimming pared 10 bases from V and 4 bases from J, leaving 17 bases between. The CDR3 length is 14 residues. CDR3 bases: TGCGCCACCCTACCCCCCGGGACGTACAATGAGCAGTTCTTC. It is translated as CATLPPGTYNEQFF.

The chain joins TRBV27 to TRBJ2-3; a possible D gene is TRBD2 (7 bases). Germline lookup yields CDR1 MNHEY and CDR2 SMNVEV (reference sequence). V was cut by 8 bases and J by 6 bases, with 12 bases left in between. This CDR3 has 12 amino acids. Here the CDR3 reads CASGGASDTQYF. The CDR3 region has the DNA TGTGCCAGCGGGGGGGCGTCCGATACGCAGTATTTT.

This clone has a single count. The chain employs TRBV11-2 and TRBJ1-4; D possibly corresponds to TRBD1 (6 bases). Trimming took 5 bases from V and 1 from J, leaving 8 bases between them. The CDR3 spans 14 residues. From germline, CDR1 is SGHAT and CDR2 FQNNGV. CDR3 bases: TGTGCCAGCAGCCCACAGGGAACTAATGAAAAACTGTTTTTT. This codes for CASSPQGTNEKLFF.

The chain carries TRBV27 and TRBJ2-7; the match to TRBD2 covers 11 bases. Germline CDR1 is MNHEY and CDR2 is SMNVEV (reference sequence). V lost 4 bases and J lost 3; bases outside the gene matches: 8. This CDR3 region has 16 residues. The CDR3 region has the DNA TGTGCCAGCAGTTCCGGCCCCGGGACTAGCGGCTACGAGCAGTACTTC. This sequence encodes CASSSGPGTSGYEQYF.

The sample holds one count of this clone. The CDR3 DNA reads as TGTGCCATCAGTGACGTTCAGGGGGTAAGGCAGCCCCAGCATTTT. Translated, it gives CAISDVQGVRQPQHF. V is TRBV10-3 and J is TRBJ1-5, with 7 bases fitting TRBD1. The CDR3 loop spans 15 amino acids. The germline gives CDR1 ENHRY, CDR2 SYGVKD. Trimming took 3 bases from V and 7 from J; bases not matched to a gene: 9.

The chain employs TRBV6-5 and TRBJ2-1, with D perhaps TRBD2 (6 bases). Trimming pared 2 bases from V and 1 base from J, leaving 9 bases between. CDR3 size: 15 residues. Germline V gene lookup returns CDR1 MNHEY and CDR2 SVGAGI. Here the CDR3 reads CASSYVRDSYNEQFF. As DNA, the CDR3 is TGTGCCAGCAGTTACGTGCGGGATTCCTACAATGAGCAGTTCTTC.

The chain couples TRBV5-1 to TRBJ1-2; no clear D. Germline CDR1 is SGHRS and CDR2 is YFSETQ. V was pared by 0 bases and J by 4 bases, with 7 bases between. This CDR3 spans 13 amino acids. The CDR3 region has the DNA TGCGCCAGCAGCTTGGAGACACTCTATGGCTACACCTTC. Amino acid sequence: CASSLETLYGYTF.

The chain recombines TRBV7-3 with TRBJ2-1; the match to TRBD1 covers 8 bases. Germline-derived CDR1 and CDR2 are SGHTA and FQGTGA. Trimming removed 3 bases from V and 10 bases from J; junction bases left unmatched: 2. The CDR3 runs to 12 residues. CDR3 DNA: TGTGCCAGCAGCTTTCGACAGGGGGAGCAGTTCTTC. This codes for CASSFRQGEQFF.

This chain links TRBV27 with TRBJ1-5; TRBD1 matches at 7 bases. Germline V gene sequence: CDR1 MNHEY, CDR2 SMNVEV (reference sequence). After removal of 3 bases from V and 2 bases from J, the junction contained 4 bases not matched to a gene. The CDR3 loop spans 15 amino acids. CDR3 protein: CASSFRQGGNQPQHF. DNA for the CDR3: TGTGCCAGCAGTTTCCGACAGGGAGGCAATCAGCCCCAGCATTTT.

Only one count was recorded for this clone. The CDR3 spells CASSSLNTGELFF. CDR3 nucleotides: TGTGCCAGCTCAAGTCTGAACACCGGGGAGCTGTTTTTT. This rearrangement joins TRBV18 to TRBJ2-2; no definite D call. The CDR3 runs 13 residues. Germline-derived CDR1 and CDR2 are KGHSH and LQKENI. The V end lost 5 bases, the J end lost 1 base, and 5 bases lay between the germline ends.

This chain uses TRBV11-2 with TRBJ1-3; 11 positions match TRBD1. Germline assignment: CDR1 SGHAT and CDR2 FQNNGV. After removal of 1 base from V and 4 bases from J, the junction contained 3 bases not matched to a gene. This CDR3 comprises 16 residues. CDR3 amino acids: CASSLGTGGYGNTIYF. The DNA for the CDR3 is TGTGCCAGCAGCTTAGGGACAGGGGGCTACGGAAACACCATATATTTT.

There are a few counts of this clone. The J gene is TRBJ1-1, the V gene TRBV9, with unresolved D. CDR1 and CDR2 from the germline V gene are SGDLS and YYNGEE. V lost 2 bases, J lost 0 bases, and 8 bases lay in between. The CDR3 is made up of 14 amino acids. CDR3: CASSVGIMNTEAFF. Here the CDR3 DNA reads TGTGCCAGCAGCGTGGGGATTATGAACACTGAAGCTTTCTTT.

The chain has TRBV10-3 and TRBJ1-2; D is unclear. V was clipped by 4 bases and J by 0 bases, with 15 bases between them. The CDR3 has 16 residues. The germline V gene has CDR1 ENHRY and CDR2 SYGVKD. The CDR3 loop reads CAISGSGRYANYGYTF. CDR3 nucleotides: TGTGCCATCAGTGGTAGTGGGCGGTACGCTAACTATGGCTACACCTTC.

J is TRBJ1-2 and V is TRBV10-3; 8 nucleotides match TRBD1. The trim removed 6 bases at V and 1 base at J, leaving 7 bases unmatched. CDR3 size: 15 residues. CDR1 and CDR2 from the germline V gene are ENHRY and SYGVKD. The DNA for the CDR3 is TGTGCCATCAGAAGCCGGGGACAGGATAACTATGGCTACACCTTC. This translates into CAIRSRGQDNYGYTF.

The chain recombines TRBV10-3 with TRBJ2-6; 8 bases match TRBD1. CDR1 ENHRY and CDR2 SYGVKD come from the germline V gene. Trimming cost V 6 bases and J 0 bases; bases outside gene matches: 10. The CDR3 length is 18 residues. CDR3 protein: CAIRKSGQGSSGANVLTF. Here the CDR3 DNA reads TGTGCCATCAGAAAAAGCGGACAGGGTAGCTCTGGGGCCAACGTCCTGACTTTC.

This clone was observed once. The gene calls are TRBV5-1 and TRBJ1-2; the D is unclear. V was shortened by 2 bases and J by 0 bases, with 5 bases between the two germline ends. The CDR3 totals 13 residues. Germline assignment: CDR1 SGHRS and CDR2 YFSETQ. The CDR3 DNA reads as TGCGCCAGCAGCTTCGAGGCTAACTATGGCTACACCTTC. Its protein is CASSFEANYGYTF.

The CDR3 region has the DNA TGTGCCAGCAGCTTAGTCGATCACGGCGCCGGGACAGGGGGGTACTACGAGCAGTACTTC. This codes for CASSLVDHGAGTGGYYEQYF. This chain connects TRBV11-3 to TRBJ2-7, with TRBD1 matching over 11 bases. V shed 1 base, J shed 3 bases, and the junction held 17 bases outside the gene matches. The CDR3 totals 20 residues. The V gene's germline CDR1 is SGHNT and CDR2 YENEEA.